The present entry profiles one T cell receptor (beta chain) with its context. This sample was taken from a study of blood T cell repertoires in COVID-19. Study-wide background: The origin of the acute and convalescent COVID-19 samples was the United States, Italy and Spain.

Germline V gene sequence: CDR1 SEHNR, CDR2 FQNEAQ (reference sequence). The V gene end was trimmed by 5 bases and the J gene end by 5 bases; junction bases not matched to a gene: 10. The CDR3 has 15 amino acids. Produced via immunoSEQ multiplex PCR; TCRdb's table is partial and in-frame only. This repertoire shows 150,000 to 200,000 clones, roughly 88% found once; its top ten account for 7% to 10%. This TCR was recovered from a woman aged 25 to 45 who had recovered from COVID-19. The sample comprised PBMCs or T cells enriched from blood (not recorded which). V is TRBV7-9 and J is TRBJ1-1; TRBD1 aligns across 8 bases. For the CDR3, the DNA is TGTGCCAGCAGCGCCGGAAGGACAGGGCTGACTGAAGCTTTCTTT. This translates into CASSAGRTGLTEAFF. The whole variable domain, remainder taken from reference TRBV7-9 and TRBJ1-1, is DTGVSQNPRHKITKRGQNVTFRCDPISEHNRLYWYRQTLGQGPEFLTYFQNEAQLEKSRLLSDRFSAERPKGSFSTLEIQRTEQGDSAMYLCASSAGRTGLTEAFFGQGTRLTVV.